The 3 T cell receptor beta chains listed next were all sequenced from one sample in a study of OX40 agonist ivuxolimab in advanced cancers. The assay was immunoSEQ multiplex PCR, and TCRdb's table has in-frame clones only and misses some. Among about 60,000 clones listed, around 83% were seen once. The sequencing here drew on CD4+ or CD8+ T cells sorted from blood, taken in a trial of the OX40 agonist ivuxolimab. These receptor sequences come from an adult with an advanced solid tumor such as melanoma, head and neck, liver or kidney cancer.

The V gene is TRBV9, the J gene TRBJ2-2; the D gene is possibly TRBD1 (5 bases). Between the trimmed V and J ends, which lost 6 bases and 6 bases, there was a span of 21 bases. Germline CDR1 SGDLS, CDR2 YYNGEE. This CDR3 comprises 16 residues. The CDR3 spells CASKPGAREPAGELFF. As DNA, the CDR3 is TGTGCCAGCAAACCTGGGGCCCGCGAACCCGCCGGGGAGCTGTTTTTT.

The chain joins TRBV11-2 to TRBJ2-5, with TRBD2 as a possible D gene (6 bases). Germline values: CDR1 SGHAT, CDR2 FQNNGV. The CDR3 covers 13 residues. V was shortened by 3 bases and J by 7 bases, with 12 bases between the two germline ends. This CDR3 is CASSLEPAGTQYF. CDR3 bases: TGTGCCAGCAGCTTGGAACCAGCGGGGACCCAGTACTTC.

This clone came up a few times. The chain carries TRBV6-6 and TRBJ2-7, with D possibly being TRBD2 (5 bases). There are 13 residues in the CDR3. Trimming pared 5 bases from V and 6 bases from J, leaving 14 bases between. Per the germline V gene, CDR1 is MNHNY and CDR2 is SVGAGI (reference sequence). CDR3: CASSTGGRREQYF. Here the CDR3 DNA reads TGTGCCAGCAGTACCGGAGGCAGACGCGAGCAGTACTTC.